This T cell receptor beta chain was recorded in a study of beta chain features in type 1 diabetes. Study-level background: Cell yields, gender and age were comparable in patients and healthy donors. Study-wide findings and caveats: Researchers report that Type 1 diabetes patients had moderately but significantly shorter TCRB CDR3s across all four CD4+ subsets.

This clone was seen a handful of times. Its target is not known. The investigators reverse transcribed all of the isolated RNA, so they sequenced expressed TCRB transcripts. Generated by immunoSEQ multiplex PCR, the TCRdb table keeps only in-frame clones and is missing some. The sample has some 280,000 clones, roughly an eighth seen once. Germline-derived CDR1 and CDR2 are SGHRS and YFSETQ. Trimming took off 0 bases at V and 3 bases at J, with 12 bases between the two ends. The CDR3 extends over 15 amino acids. This receptor was identified in a young man with type 1 diabetes. Sequenced input: naive CD4+ T cells from blood. The chain is built from TRBV5-1 and TRBJ1-2; D remains ambiguous. CDR3 nucleotide sequence: TGCGCCAGCAGCTTGGATGTAGGGAGGGACTATGGCTACACCTTC. It translates to CASSLDVGRDYGYTF. Drawing the rest from reference TRBV5-1 and TRBJ1-2, the complete variable domain is KAGVTQTPRYLIKTRGQQVTLSCSPISGHRSVSWYQQTPGQGLQFLFEYFSETQRNKGNFPGRFSGRQFSNSRSEMNVSTLELGDSALYLCASSLDVGRDYGYTFGSGTRLTVV.